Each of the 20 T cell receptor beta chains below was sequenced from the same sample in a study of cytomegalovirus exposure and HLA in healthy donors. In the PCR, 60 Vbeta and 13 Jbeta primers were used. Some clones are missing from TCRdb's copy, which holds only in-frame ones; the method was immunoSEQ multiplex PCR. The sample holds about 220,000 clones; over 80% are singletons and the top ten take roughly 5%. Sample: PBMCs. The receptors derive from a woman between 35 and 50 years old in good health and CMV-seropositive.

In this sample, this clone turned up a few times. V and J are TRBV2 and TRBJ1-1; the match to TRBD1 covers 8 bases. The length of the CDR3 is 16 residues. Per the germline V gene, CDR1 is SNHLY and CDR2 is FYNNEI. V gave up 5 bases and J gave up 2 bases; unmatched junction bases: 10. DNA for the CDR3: TGTGCCAGCAGTCCGGACAGGGCCTCAGTTAACACTGAAGCTTTCTTT. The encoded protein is CASSPDRASVNTEAFF.

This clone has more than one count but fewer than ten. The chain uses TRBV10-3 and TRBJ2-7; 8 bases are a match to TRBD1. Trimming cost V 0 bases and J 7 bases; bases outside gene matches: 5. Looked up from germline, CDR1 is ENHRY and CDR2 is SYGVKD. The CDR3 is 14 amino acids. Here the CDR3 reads CAISESTGAGEQYF. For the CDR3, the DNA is TGTGCCATCAGTGAGTCGACAGGGGCGGGGGAGCAGTACTTC.

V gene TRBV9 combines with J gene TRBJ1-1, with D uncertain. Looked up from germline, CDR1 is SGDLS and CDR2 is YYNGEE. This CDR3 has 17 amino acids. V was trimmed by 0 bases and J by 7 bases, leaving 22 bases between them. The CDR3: CASSVGGGLKETSEAFF. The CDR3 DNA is TGTGCCAGCAGCGTAGGAGGAGGGTTAAAAGAGACAAGTGAAGCTTTCTTT.

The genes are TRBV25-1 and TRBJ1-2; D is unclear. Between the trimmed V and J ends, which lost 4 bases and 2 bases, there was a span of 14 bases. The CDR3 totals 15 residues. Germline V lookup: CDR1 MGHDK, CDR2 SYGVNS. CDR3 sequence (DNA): TGTGCCAGCAGTGCGGGATACCGGGGAAACTATGGCTACACCTTC. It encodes CASSAGYRGNYGYTF.

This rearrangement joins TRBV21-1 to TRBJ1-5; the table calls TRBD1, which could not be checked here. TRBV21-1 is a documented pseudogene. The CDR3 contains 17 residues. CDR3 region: CASSKDLGRGFGQPQHF. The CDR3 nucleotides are TGTGCCAGCAGCAAAGATCTTGGCAGGGGGTTTGGCCAGCCCCAGCATTTT.

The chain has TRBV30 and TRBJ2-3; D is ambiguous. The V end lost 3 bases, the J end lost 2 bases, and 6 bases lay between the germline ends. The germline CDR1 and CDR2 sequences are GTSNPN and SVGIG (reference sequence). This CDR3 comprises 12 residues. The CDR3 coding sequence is TGTGCCTGGAGCCCATTCACAGATACGCAGTATTTT. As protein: CAWSPFTDTQYF.

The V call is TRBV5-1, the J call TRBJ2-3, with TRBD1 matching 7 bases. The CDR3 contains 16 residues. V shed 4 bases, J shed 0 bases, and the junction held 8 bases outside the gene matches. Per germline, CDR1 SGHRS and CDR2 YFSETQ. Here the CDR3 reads CASSPWDRTSTDTQYF. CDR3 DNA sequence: TGCGCCAGCAGCCCCTGGGACAGAACTAGCACAGATACGCAGTATTTT.

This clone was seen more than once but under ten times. As DNA, the CDR3 is TGTGCCAGCAGCCAAGTTGAGCGTGGCACCGGGGAGCTGTTTTTT. Its translation is CASSQVERGTGELFF. This chain uses TRBV4-2 with TRBJ2-2; D is ambiguous. The CDR3 loop spans 15 amino acids. CDR1 and CDR2 from the germline V gene are LGHNA and YNFKEQ. Trimming left V 1 base short and J 4 bases short, with 10 bases between.

The CDR3 DNA follows: TGTGCCATCAGTCCGGGACAGGGTTATGAAAAACTGTTTTTT. Translating gives CAISPGQGYEKLFF. The chain combines TRBV10-3 with TRBJ1-4, with 9 bases fitting TRBD1. The CDR3 is made up of 14 amino acids. CDR1 and CDR2 (germline): ENHRY, SYGVKD. V trimming: 5 bases; J trimming: 6 bases; junction bases outside the gene matches: 4.

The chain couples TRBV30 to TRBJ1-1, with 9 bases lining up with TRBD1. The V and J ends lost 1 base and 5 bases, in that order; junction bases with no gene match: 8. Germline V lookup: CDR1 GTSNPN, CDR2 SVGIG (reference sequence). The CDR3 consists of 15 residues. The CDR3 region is CAWSGTGGGYTEAFF. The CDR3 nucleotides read TGTGCCTGGAGTGGCACAGGGGGCGGTTATACTGAAGCTTTCTTT.

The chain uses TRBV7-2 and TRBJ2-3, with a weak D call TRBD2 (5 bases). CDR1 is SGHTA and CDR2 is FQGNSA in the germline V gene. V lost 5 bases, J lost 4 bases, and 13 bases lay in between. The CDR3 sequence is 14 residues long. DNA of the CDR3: TGTGCCAGCAGCCGCCAGGTCGGGGCAGATACGCAGTATTTT. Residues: CASSRQVGADTQYF. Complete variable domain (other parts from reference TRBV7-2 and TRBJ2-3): GAGVSQSPSNKVTEKGKDVELRCDPISGHTALYWYRQSLGQGLEFLIYFQGNSAPDKSGLPSDRFSAERTGGSVSTLTIQRTQQEDSAVYLCASSRQVGADTQYFGPGTRLTVL.

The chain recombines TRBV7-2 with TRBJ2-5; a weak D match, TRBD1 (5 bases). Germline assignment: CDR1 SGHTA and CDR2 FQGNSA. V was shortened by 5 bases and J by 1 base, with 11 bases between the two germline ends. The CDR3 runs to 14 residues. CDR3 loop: CASSPPGPQETQYF. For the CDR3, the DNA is TGTGCCAGCAGCCCCCCAGGGCCCCAAGAGACCCAGTACTTC.

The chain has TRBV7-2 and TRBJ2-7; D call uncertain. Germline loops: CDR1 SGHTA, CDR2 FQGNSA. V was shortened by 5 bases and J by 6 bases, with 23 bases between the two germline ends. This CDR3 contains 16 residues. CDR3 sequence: CASSPSASGSLGEQYF. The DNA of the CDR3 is TGTGCCAGCAGCCCTTCAGCGAGTGGTTCGTTGGGCGAGCAGTACTTC. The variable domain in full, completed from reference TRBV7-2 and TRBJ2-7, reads GAGVSQSPSNKVTEKGKDVELRCDPISGHTALYWYRQSLGQGLEFLIYFQGNSAPDKSGLPSDRFSAERTGGSVSTLTIQRTQQEDSAVYLCASSPSASGSLGEQYFGPGTRLTVT.

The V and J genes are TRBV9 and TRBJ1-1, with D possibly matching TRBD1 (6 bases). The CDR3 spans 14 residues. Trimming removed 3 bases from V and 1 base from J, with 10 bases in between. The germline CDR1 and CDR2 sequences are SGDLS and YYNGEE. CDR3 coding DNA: TGTGCCAGCAGCGGCACAGGGAGGAACACTGAAGCTTTCTTT. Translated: CASSGTGRNTEAFF.

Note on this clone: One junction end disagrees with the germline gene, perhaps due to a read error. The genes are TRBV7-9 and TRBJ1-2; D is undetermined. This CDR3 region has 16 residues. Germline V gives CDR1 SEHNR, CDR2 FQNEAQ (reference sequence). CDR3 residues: CSSSLLVEVHSGGYTF. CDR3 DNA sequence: TGTTCCAGCAGCCTACTAGTGGAGGTCCATTCAGGAGGCTACACCTTC.

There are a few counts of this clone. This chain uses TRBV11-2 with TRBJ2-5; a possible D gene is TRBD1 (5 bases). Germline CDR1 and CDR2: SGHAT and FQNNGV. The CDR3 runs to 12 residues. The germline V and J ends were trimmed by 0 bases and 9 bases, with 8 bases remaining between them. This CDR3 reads CASSLDRVSQYF. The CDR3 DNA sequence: TGTGCCAGCAGCTTAGACAGGGTGTCCCAGTACTTC.

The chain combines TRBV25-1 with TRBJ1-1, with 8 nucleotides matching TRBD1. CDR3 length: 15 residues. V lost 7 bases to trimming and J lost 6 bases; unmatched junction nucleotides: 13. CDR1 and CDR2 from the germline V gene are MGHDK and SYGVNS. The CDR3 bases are TGTGCCAGCAAAAGCCGGAGCAGGGGGCCCGCTGAAGCTTTCTTT. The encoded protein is CASKSRSRGPAEAFF.

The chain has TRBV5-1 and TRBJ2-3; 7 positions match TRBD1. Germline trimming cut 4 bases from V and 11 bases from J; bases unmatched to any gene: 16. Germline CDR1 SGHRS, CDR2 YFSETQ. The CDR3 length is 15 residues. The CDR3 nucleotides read TGCGCCAGCAGCAATGACCATACCGACAGGGTGGGGCAGTATTTT. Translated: CASSNDHTDRVGQYF.

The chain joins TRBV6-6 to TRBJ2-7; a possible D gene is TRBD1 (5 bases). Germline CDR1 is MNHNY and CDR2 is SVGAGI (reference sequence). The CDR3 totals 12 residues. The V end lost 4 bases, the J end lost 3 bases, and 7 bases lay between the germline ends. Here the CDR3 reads CASSWTLYEQYF. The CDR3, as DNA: TGTGCCAGCAGTTGGACACTCTACGAGCAGTACTTC.

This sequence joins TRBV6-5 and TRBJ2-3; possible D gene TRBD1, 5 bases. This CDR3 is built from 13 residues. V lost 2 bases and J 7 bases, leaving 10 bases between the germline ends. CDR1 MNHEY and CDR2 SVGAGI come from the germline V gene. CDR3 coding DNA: TGTGCCAGCAGTTACCAGGGCCGGAATACGCAGTATTTT. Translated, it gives CASSYQGRNTQYF.